This T cell receptor (beta chain) is from a study of blood T cell repertoires in COVID-19. Whole-study context: The United States, Italy and Spain provided the acute and convalescent COVID-19 samples. Sources were T cells, B-cell-depleted T cells, or PBMCs; the material itself was cDNA or gDNA.

The germline V gene has CDR1 SNHLY and CDR2 FYNNEI. Losses at the gene ends were 0 bases for V and 5 bases for J; bases not matched to a gene: 9. CDR3 length equals 17 residues. Per the original data handling: Reference gene primer amplification yielded estimated nucleated cell counts. Only in-frame clones appear in the TCRdb table, and some are missing; sequencing was by immunoSEQ multiplex PCR. V and J calls and clone size come straight from that table; D and trimming were deduced from the DNA. The sample includes about 110,000 clones, 88% seen only once; the top ten take roughly 2.3%. This receptor was identified in a human donor in a cohort sampled during active COVID-19. Sequencing was carried out using peripheral blood. The J gene is TRBJ2-5, the V gene TRBV2; 10 nucleotides align to TRBD2. For the CDR3, the DNA is TGTGCCAGCAGTGAAGCTGCTAGCGGGAGATATCGGGAGACCCAGTACTTC. Amino acid sequence: CASSEAASGRYRETQYF.